The sequence of this T cell receptor beta chain was determined in a study of blood T cell repertoires in COVID-19. At the level of the study: Some COVID-19 samples were acute and others convalescent; all came from the United States, Italy and Spain. PBMCs, B-cell-depleted T cells, or T cells provided the cDNA or gDNA that made up the material.

Authors' analysis steps: Estimation of nucleated cell counts relied on the amplification of reference gene primers. Generated by immunoSEQ multiplex PCR, the TCRdb table keeps only in-frame clones and is missing some. The V and J calls and clone size were taken over from that table, and D and trimming were inferred from the DNA. The table lists over 120,000 clones, 75% to 90% of them singletons. A few counts support this clone. Per germline, CDR1 LGHDT and CDR2 YNNKEL (reference sequence). The trim removed 4 bases at V and 6 bases at J, leaving 5 bases unmatched. This CDR3 has 14 amino acids. The chain employs TRBV3-1 (or the pseudogene TRBV3-2) and TRBJ1-3; 8 bases align to TRBD1. The clonotype comes from a human donor in a cohort sampled during active COVID-19. Material for sequencing was peripheral blood. The CDR3 loop reads CASSPGGTENTIYF. The CDR3 coding sequence is TGTGCCAGCAGCCCAGGGGGCACAGAAAACACCATATATTTT.